These T cell receptor beta chains were read from a single sample in a study of cytomegalovirus exposure and HLA in healthy donors. Here immunoSEQ multiplex PCR was the method, and the copy in TCRdb shows in-frame clones only, minus some. The table has 99,000 or so clones, roughly 79% seen once; the top ten hold roughly 1.2%. The sequencing input was PBMCs. Receptors originate from a man aged 35-49 years in good health and CMV-seronegative. Each CDR3 is given without its conserved first and last residue. Fields, in order: J gene, V gene, clone size, CDR3 length, CDR3 protein. Clone sizes are given selectively: once, few, many, or a class where the clone is expanded.

TRBJ2-3 | TRBV6-5 | few | 14 | ASSYSFQGSTDTQY
TRBJ2-7 | TRBV5-1 | once | 13 | ASRTSGGPSYEQY
TRBJ1-4 | TRBV28 | once | 12 | ASTVGGANEKLF
TRBJ1-1 | TRBV28 | NA | 13 | ASSPPRTGATEAF
TRBJ1-4 | TRBV25-1 | NA | 14 | ATARQGPPTNEKLF
TRBJ1-5 | TRBV27 | NA | 15 | ASSKRARDRENQPQH
TRBJ2-2 | TRBV13 | few | 15 | ASSLGLAGGPPGELF
TRBJ2-7 | TRBV11-1 | NA | 12 | ASSLEGLYYEQY
TRBJ2-5 | TRBV4-2 | NA | 13 | ASATSGGAQETQY
TRBJ2-7 | TRBV28 | NA | 12 | ASKTGTPYYEQY
TRBJ1-6 | TRBV19 | once | 11 | ASSIVENSPLH
TRBJ1-2 | TRBV6-1 | once | 11 | ASSESRDYGYT
TRBJ2-3 | TRBV7-2 | NA | 14 | ASSMGLEPSTDTQY
TRBJ2-6 | TRBV27 | NA | 10 | ASSAGANVLT
TRBJ1-1 | TRBV28 | NA | 14 | ASSSLDRDRVTEAF
TRBJ1-2 | TRBV6-5 | NA | 11 | ASSMGQIYGYT
TRBJ2-3 | TRBV6-5 | NA | 12 | ASSSTGTTDTQY
TRBJ2-1 | TRBV5-1 | few | 13 | ASSLAGTGFNEQF
TRBJ2-5 | TRBV4-1 | NA | 12 | ASSQAAPRETQY
TRBJ1-3 | TRBV7-6 | NA | 14 | ASSLRGVGIGNTIY
TRBJ1-3 | TRBV6-5 | NA | 12 | ASSYSGRRNTIY
TRBJ2-7 | TRBV7-9 | NA | 12 | ASSRTGQSYEQY
TRBJ1-5 | TRBV19 | NA | 13 | ASTPGARGNQPQH
TRBJ2-1 | TRBV5-1 | NA | 9 | ASSLATAQF
TRBJ1-3 | TRBV5-1 | NA | 13 | ASSYLPLGGNTIY
TRBJ2-2 | TRBV16 | NA | 13 | ASSHRDYNTGELF
TRBJ2-7 | TRBV30 | NA | 13 | AWSVLLGRTYEQY
TRBJ2-3 | TRBV5-4 | NA | 13 | ASSLGAGGADTQY
TRBJ1-2 | TRBV9 | once | 12 | ASSVATANYGYT
TRBJ2-7 | TRBV6-5 | NA | 12 | ASSPRGFSYEQY
TRBJ1-1 | TRBV7-6 | NA | 17 | ASSSNIKTLGTVPFEAF
TRBJ2-7 | TRBV5-6 | NA | 12 | ASSGQDRAHEQY
TRBJ2-2 | TRBV27 | once | 16 | ASSSWLAGGRSTGELF
TRBJ1-1 | TRBV28 | NA | 12 | ASSYATQNTEAF
TRBJ1-2 | TRBV5-6 | once | 12 | ASRDATGPYGYT
TRBJ1-5 | TRBV30 | NA | 14 | AWRGDRGFCSQPQH
TRBJ2-7 | TRBV25-1 | NA | 14 | ASTRGGASGSYEQY
TRBJ2-7 | TRBV5-6 | once | 10 | ASSLRSYEQY
TRBJ2-7 | TRBV5-4 | once | 11 | ASSTGNFYEQY
TRBJ2-6 | TRBV11-2 | NA | 12 | ASSPSRGANVLT
TRBJ2-3 | TRBV19 | NA | 14 | ASSTRQEPQTNTQY
TRBJ2-3 | TRBV5-5 | few | 12 | ASSLAGGVDTQY
TRBJ1-5 | TRBV28 | NA | 13 | ASNRDRRNNQPQH
TRBJ2-7 | TRBV18 | NA | 10 | ASSTDRYEQY
TRBJ1-2 | TRBV5-1 | once | 11 | ASSLDNNYGYT